Each of the 26 T cell receptor beta chains below was sequenced from the same sample in a study of T cell responses to AZD1222 COVID-19 vaccine. Clones were read by immunoSEQ multiplex PCR, and TCRdb kept only the in-frame ones, dropping some. The sample holds fewer than 150,000 clones; approximately 86% are singletons and the top ten take roughly 5.2%. The source material was peripheral blood, sampled 28 days after the second AZD1222 dose. These receptors came from an adult who received the AZD1222 COVID-19 vaccine.

The chain joins TRBV29-1 to TRBJ2-5, with D hard to call. The germline gives CDR1 SQVTM, CDR2 ANQGSEA. V was pared by 4 bases and J by 5 bases, with 11 bases between. The CDR3 runs 12 residues. The CDR3 is CSVVGQEETQYF. The DNA for the CDR3 is TGCAGCGTTGTAGGGCAGGAGGAGACCCAGTACTTC.

The V call is TRBV19, the J call TRBJ2-3, with D uncertain. The V end was cut by 4 bases, the J end by 4 bases, with 6 bases between. The germline CDR1 and CDR2 sequences are LNHDA and SQIVND (reference sequence). The CDR3 runs 12 residues. Written as DNA, the CDR3 is TGTGCCAGTAGTAGGGGTTCAGATACGCAGTATTTT. It is translated as CASSRGSDTQYF.

This clone was counted a single time. The chain uses TRBV27 and TRBJ2-1; possible D gene TRBD1, 6 bases. The CDR3 totals 16 residues. Germline CDR1 reads MNHEY; CDR2 reads SMNVEV (reference sequence). V shed 1 base and J shed 0 bases, with 10 bases lying between them. The CDR3 loop is CASSLLGASSYNEQFF. In DNA form, the CDR3 reads TGTGCCAGCAGTTTATTGGGGGCTAGCTCCTACAATGAGCAGTTCTTC.

The chain is built from TRBV18 and TRBJ1-4; D is unclear. CDR3 length: 14 amino acids. Germline CDR1 reads KGHSH; CDR2 reads LQKENI. V was shortened by 3 bases and J by 4 bases, with 9 bases between the two germline ends. This CDR3 reads CASSPGRNNEKLFF. In DNA, the CDR3 is TGTGCCAGCTCACCCGGACGGAATAATGAAAAACTGTTTTTT.

Here the CDR3 DNA reads TGTGCCAGCAGCCCTCTAGCCAGTCTAGCGGGAGCCTACAATGAGCAGTTCTTC. Translated: CASSPLASLAGAYNEQFF. The chain recombines TRBV28 with TRBJ2-1; 10 nucleotides line up with TRBD2. The germline V gene encodes CDR1 MDHEN and CDR2 SYDVKM. This CDR3 is built from 18 residues. The J segment lost 2 bases and the V segment lost 6 bases, leaving 13 bases of the junction unmatched.

The chain couples TRBV27 to TRBJ2-5; tentative D call: TRBD2 (6 bases). Trimming removed 5 bases at V and 5 bases at J, with 27 bases between. Per germline, CDR1 MNHEY and CDR2 SMNVEV (reference sequence). CDR3 length: 18 amino acids. The chain's CDR3 is CASSPYPPGGVLWETQYF. CDR3 nucleotides: TGTGCCAGCAGTCCTTATCCGCCCGGCGGGGTCTTATGGGAGACCCAGTACTTC.

This chain joins TRBV6-1 and TRBJ1-5, with TRBD1 matching 7 bases. The trim removed 2 bases at V and 5 bases at J, leaving 6 bases unmatched. The CDR3 has 15 amino acids. Germline CDR1 reads MNHNS; CDR2 reads SASEGT. The CDR3 loop reads CASSEIEGGDQPQHF. In DNA, the CDR3 is TGTGCCAGCAGTGAAATCGAAGGGGGCGATCAGCCCCAGCATTTT.

V usage is TRBV7-8 and J usage is TRBJ2-7, with TRBD2 as a possible D gene (6 bases). Trimming pared 1 base from V and 7 bases from J, leaving 17 bases between. CDR1 is SGHVS and CDR2 is FQNEAQ in the germline V gene. The CDR3 totals 15 residues. CDR3 nucleotides: TGTGCCAGCAGCTTAGTTGGCGGGACGGGGCTGGAGCAGTACTTC. Its protein product is CASSLVGGTGLEQYF.

This chain links TRBV27 with TRBJ2-7; 9 bases line up with TRBD1. Germline assignment: CDR1 MNHEY and CDR2 SMNVEV (reference sequence). The CDR3 is 15 residues long. With 5 bases clipped from V and 4 bases from J, the junction kept 9 bases outside the gene matches. The CDR3 sequence is CASSPSTGGRYEQYF. The CDR3 coding sequence is TGTGCCAGCAGTCCATCCACAGGGGGCAGATACGAGCAGTACTTC.

This clone was observed a handful of times. The chain uses TRBV2 and TRBJ1-4, with D possibly being TRBD1 (6 bases). This CDR3 region has 13 residues. Germline V gene data show CDR1 as SNHLY and CDR2 as FYNNEI. V dropped 6 bases and J dropped 4 bases, with 9 bases sitting between them. CDR3 nucleotides: TGTGCCAGCAGCGGACAGAGTAATGAAAAACTGTTTTTT. The encoded protein is CASSGQSNEKLFF.

This chain joins TRBV5-6 and TRBJ2-7; D could derive from TRBD1 or TRBD2 (5 bases each). V lost 2 bases and J lost 5, with 17 bases in between. The CDR3 totals 15 residues. Germline CDR1 is SGHDT and CDR2 is YYEEEE. Written as DNA, the CDR3 is TGTGCCAGCAGCTTACTAACCGGGACCCCCAACGAGCAGTACTTC. Residues: CASSLLTGTPNEQYF. The whole variable domain, filled in from reference TRBV5-6 and TRBJ2-7, reads DAGVTQSPTHLIKTRGQQVTLRCSPKSGHDTVSWYQQALGQGPQFIFQYYEEEERQRGNFPDRFSGHQFPNYSSELNVNALLLGDSALYLCASSLLTGTPNEQYFGPGTRLTVT.

The gene calls are TRBV2 and TRBJ2-7; D is undetermined. CDR3 length equals 14 residues. Deletions cut 7 bases from V and 0 bases from J, with 13 bases between. The germline V gene has CDR1 SNHLY and CDR2 FYNNEI. The CDR3 nucleotides are TGTGCCAGCATGGCTACTCTTAGCTCCTACGAGCAGTACTTC. Translated: CASMATLSSYEQYF.

The rearrangement links TRBV4-2 to TRBJ2-7, with 8 bases lining up with TRBD1. This CDR3 contains 15 residues. Per the germline V gene, CDR1 is LGHNA and CDR2 is YNFKEQ. The junction had 2 bases not matched to a gene; V was cut back by 1 base and J by 0 bases. The CDR3 bases are TGTGCCAGCAGCCAAGGACAGGGGAACTCCTACGAGCAGTACTTC. Its protein product is CASSQGQGNSYEQYF.

V gene TRBV6-5 combines with J gene TRBJ2-1; 9 bases line up with TRBD2. J was trimmed by 2 bases and V by 6 bases; bases with no gene match: 5. The V gene's germline CDR1 is MNHEY and CDR2 SVGAGI. This CDR3 region has 15 residues. CDR3 loop: CASSWLAGPYNEQFF. Written as DNA, the CDR3 is TGTGCCAGCAGCTGGCTAGCGGGGCCCTACAATGAGCAGTTCTTC.

The gene calls are TRBV9 and TRBJ1-2; D might be TRBD1 (5 bases). Germline-derived CDR1 and CDR2 are SGDLS and YYNGEE. The CDR3 totals 13 residues. V lost 4 bases to trimming and J lost 8 bases, with 15 bases between them. CDR3 region: CASSPREGRGYTF. Written as DNA, the CDR3 is TGTGCCAGCAGCCCCCGGGAGGGGAGAGGCTACACCTTC.

The rearrangement links TRBV3-1 (or the pseudogene TRBV3-2) to TRBJ1-6, with D possibly being TRBD1 (6 bases). CDR3 size: 15 residues. Germline CDR1 is LGHDT and CDR2 is YNNKEL (reference sequence). The ends were cut back, 5 bases at V and 9 bases at J, with 17 bases in the middle. CDR3 bases: TGTGCCAGCAGCTCCCCGGGGCAGGGGATTTCACCCCTCCACTTT. Its translation is CASSSPGQGISPLHF.

This clone was observed once. The J gene is TRBJ1-6, the V gene TRBV11-2; D unresolved. V was shortened by 1 base and J by 7 bases, with 11 bases between the two germline ends. The CDR3 runs 15 residues. Germline assignment: CDR1 SGHAT and CDR2 FQNNGV. The chain's CDR3 is CASSLVVDLNSPLHF. The CDR3 DNA reads TGTGCCAGCAGCTTAGTCGTGGATCTGAATTCACCCCTCCACTTT.

V is TRBV9 and J is TRBJ1-2; TRBD1 aligns across 7 bases. After removal of 2 bases from V and 4 bases from J, the junction contained 5 bases not matched to a gene. CDR1 and CDR2 from the germline V gene are SGDLS and YYNGEE. The CDR3 runs to 14 residues. The CDR3 protein is CASSVGDRSYGYTF. The CDR3 nucleotides are TGTGCCAGCAGCGTCGGGGACAGATCCTATGGCTACACCTTC.

CDR3 sequence reads: CASSLQQGAGNTIYF. The CDR3, as DNA: TGTGCCAGCAGTCTCCAACAGGGAGCTGGAAACACCATATATTTT. This sequence joins TRBV3-1 (or the pseudogene TRBV3-2) and TRBJ1-3; D possibly corresponds to TRBD1 (6 bases). There are 15 residues in the CDR3. Germline CDR1 LGHDT, CDR2 YNNKEL (reference sequence). Trimming left V 6 bases short and J 2 bases short, with 14 bases between.

The V and J genes are TRBV2 and TRBJ1-1, with 8 nucleotides matching TRBD1. The V and J ends lost 6 bases and 10 bases, in that order; junction bases with no gene match: 7. Germline V lookup: CDR1 SNHLY, CDR2 FYNNEI. This CDR3 has 12 residues. In nucleotides, the CDR3 is TGTGCCAGCAGCCCCCAGGGGGCGGCAGCTTTCTTT. As protein: CASSPQGAAAFF.

This clone has just a few counts. DNA for the CDR3: TGTGCCAGCAGCAAATTGACCCTTGGGGCGGCCGATAACACCGGGGAGCTGTTTTTT. This codes for CASSKLTLGAADNTGELFF. J is TRBJ2-2 and V is TRBV21-1; TRBD1, the table's D call, lacks a check against the DNA. TRBV21-1 is termed a pseudogene. The CDR3 sequence is 19 residues long.

V and J are TRBV30 and TRBJ2-7; a possible D gene is TRBD2 (5 bases). V was shortened by 8 bases and J by 3 bases, with 23 bases between the two germline ends. The CDR3 loop spans 15 amino acids. Germline CDR1 GTSNPN, CDR2 SVGIG (reference sequence). The DNA for the CDR3 is TGTGCCGCAGAGTTAGGTGGTGACTACAACTACGAGCAGTACTTC. Its protein product is CAAELGGDYNYEQYF.

The chain has TRBV7-8 and TRBJ2-6; weak D call: TRBD1 (6 bases). The ends were cut back, 3 bases at V and 7 bases at J, with 13 bases in the middle. The V gene's germline CDR1 is SGHVS and CDR2 FQNEAQ. This CDR3 spans 15 amino acids. The chain's CDR3 is CASSFTGLGANVLTF. As DNA, the CDR3 is TGTGCCAGCAGCTTTACAGGGTTAGGTGCCAACGTCCTGACTTTC. Filled out from reference TRBV7-8 and TRBJ2-6, the complete variable domain reads GAGVSQSPRYKVAKRGQDVALRCDPISGHVSLFWYQQALGQGPEFLTYFQNEAQLDKSGLPSDRFFAERPEGSVSTLKIQRTQQEDSAVYLCASSFTGLGANVLTFGAGSRLTVL.

The CDR3 DNA follows: TGTGCCAGCAGGAGGGACTCTTACAATGAGCAGTTCTTC. Amino acids: CASRRDSYNEQFF. The chain carries TRBV11-3 and TRBJ2-1; D is possibly TRBD2 (6 bases). The CDR3 is 13 residues long. V was clipped by 6 bases and J by 4 bases, with 10 bases between them. Germline V gene sequence: CDR1 SGHNT, CDR2 YENEEA.

The gene calls are TRBV28 and TRBJ2-4; a weak D match, TRBD1 (5 bases). Germline V gene data show CDR1 as MDHEN and CDR2 as SYDVKM. Trimming removed 2 bases from V and 7 bases from J, with 9 bases in between. The CDR3 is 13 amino acids. The CDR3 DNA follows: TGTGCCAGCAGTTTAGCAGGGATCAACATTCAGTACTTC. This translates into CASSLAGINIQYF.

V gene TRBV5-1 combines with J gene TRBJ1-3; no firm D call. This CDR3 contains 14 residues. The germline CDR1 and CDR2 sequences are SGHRS and YFSETQ. Trimming left V 2 bases short and J 3 bases short, with 9 bases between. CDR3 coding DNA: TGCGCCAGCAGCTTTGGGCCGGTTGGAAACACCATATATTTT. It encodes CASSFGPVGNTIYF.